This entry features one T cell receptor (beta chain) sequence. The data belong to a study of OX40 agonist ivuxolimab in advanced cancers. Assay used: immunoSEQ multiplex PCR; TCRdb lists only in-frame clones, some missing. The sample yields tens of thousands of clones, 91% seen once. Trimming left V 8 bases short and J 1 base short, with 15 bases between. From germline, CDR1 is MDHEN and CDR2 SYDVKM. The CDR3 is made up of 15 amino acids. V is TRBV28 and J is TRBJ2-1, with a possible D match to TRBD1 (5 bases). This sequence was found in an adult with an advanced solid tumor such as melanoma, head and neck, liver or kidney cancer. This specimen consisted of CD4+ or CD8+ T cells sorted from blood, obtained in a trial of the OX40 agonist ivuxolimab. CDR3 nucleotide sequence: TGTGCCAGCCGCAAAGGGGCGGCTTCCTACAATGAGCAGTTCTTC. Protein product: CASRKGAASYNEQFF. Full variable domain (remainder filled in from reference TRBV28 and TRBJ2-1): DVKVTQSSRYLVKRTGEKVFLECVQDMDHENMFWYRQDPGLGLRLIYFSYDVKMKEKGDIPEGYSVSREKKERFSLILESASTNQTSMYLCASRKGAASYNEQFFGPGTRLTVL.